Below, 8 T cell receptor beta chains from the same sample are listed, as sequenced in a study of T-cell memory formation after mild COVID-19. Using its own MiXCR run on the 5' RACE reads, TCRdb lists one record per CDR3 protein. Among 350,000 to 450,000 distinct CDR3 sequences listed, about an eighth were seen once. Specimen: PBMCs or a T cell subset sorted from them (not recorded which). These receptors were collected from a man aged 18-30 years who had mild COVID-19 (a few samples of this study predate the infection). Cell type and time point are not known.

This clonotype turned up a few times. The chain carries TRBV7-8 and TRBJ1-3, with 10 bases that match TRBD1. Per germline, CDR1 SGHVS and CDR2 FQNEAQ. V shed 3 bases, J shed 0 bases, and the junction held 2 bases outside the gene matches. CDR3 length equals 16 residues. CDR3 DNA sequence: TGTGCCAGCAGCTTGGGACAGGGGAACTCTGGAAACACCATATATTTT. This gives the protein CASSLGQGNSGNTIYF.

This clonotype was counted between two and nine times. This chain links TRBV7-2 with TRBJ1-1; perhaps TRBD1 as D (5 bases). The germline V gene has CDR1 SGHTA and CDR2 FQGNSA. With 3 bases removed from V and 7 bases from J, the gap between germline ends came to 12 bases. The CDR3 runs to 13 residues. CDR3 sequence (DNA): TGTGCCAGCAGCTTTATGGGGCGGGGTGAAGCTTTCTTT. Translation: CASSFMGRGEAFF.

This clonotype was picked up a small number of times. The V gene is TRBV9, the J gene TRBJ2-1, with D tentatively TRBD1 or TRBD2 (6 bases each). The germline V gene encodes CDR1 SGDLS and CDR2 YYNGEE. The CDR3 contains 15 residues. V shed 3 bases and J shed 4 bases, with 14 bases lying between them. CDR3 coding DNA: TGTGCCAGCAGCGAGGAGGAGGGGACATACAATGAGCAGTTCTTC. Protein product: CASSEEEGTYNEQFF. The variable domain in full, with the rest retrieved from reference TRBV9 and TRBJ2-1, is DSGVTQTPKHLITATGQRVTLRCSPRSGDLSVYWYQQSLDQGLQFLIQYYNGEERAKGNILERFSAQQFPDLHSELNLSSLELGDSALYFCASSEEEGTYNEQFFGPGTRLTVL.

A remark on this clonotype: This could be a read error, since a much larger clone is one nucleotide away. The V call is TRBV7-8, the J call TRBJ2-1; D unresolved. The CDR3 runs 14 residues. Germline V gene sequence: CDR1 SGHVS, CDR2 FQNEAQ. Deletions cut 4 bases from V and 7 bases from J, with 14 bases between. This CDR3 reads CASSSVVGPNEQFF. Written as DNA, the CDR3 is TGTGCCAGCAGCTCAGTGGTGGGCCCTAATGAGCAGTTCTTC.

The V gene is TRBV20-1, the J gene TRBJ1-2, with TRBD1 matching over 9 bases. Germline V CDR1 and CDR2: DFQATT, SNEGSKA (reference sequence). CDR3 length: 13 residues. V shed 3 bases and J 8 bases; nucleotides not matched to a gene: 7. The CDR3: CSARGDRAYGYTF. In DNA, the CDR3 is TGCAGTGCTAGGGGGGACAGGGCTTACGGCTACACCTTC.

This clonotype was found a few times. This chain uses TRBV19 with TRBJ2-1; D is undetermined. In germline, CDR1 is LNHDA, CDR2 SQIVND (reference sequence). Trimming took off 7 bases at V and 8 bases at J, with 21 bases between the two ends. The CDR3 totals 15 residues. CDR3 residues: CASMVRMGRLDEQFF. As DNA, the CDR3 is TGTGCCAGTATGGTCCGGATGGGCCGCTTGGATGAGCAGTTCTTC.

The J gene is TRBJ1-2, the V gene TRBV6-5; 7 bases line up with TRBD1. V was pared by 6 bases and J by 6 bases, with 7 bases of the junction left unmatched. The CDR3 contains 13 residues. The V gene's germline CDR1 is MNHEY and CDR2 SVGAGI. CDR3 nucleotide sequence: TGTGCCAGCAGGACAGGGTTCCGAGATGGCTACACCTTC. This encodes CASRTGFRDGYTF.

This clonotype was seen a few times. The chain joins TRBV20-1 to TRBJ1-4; maybe TRBD1 (6 bases). V lost 5 bases and J 5 bases, leaving 12 bases between the germline ends. The CDR3 totals 13 residues. Germline CDR1 reads DFQATT; CDR2 reads SNEGSKA (reference sequence). The CDR3 region is CSAGDKWNEKLFF. The CDR3 DNA reads as TGCAGTGCTGGGGACAAATGGAATGAAAAACTGTTTTTT.